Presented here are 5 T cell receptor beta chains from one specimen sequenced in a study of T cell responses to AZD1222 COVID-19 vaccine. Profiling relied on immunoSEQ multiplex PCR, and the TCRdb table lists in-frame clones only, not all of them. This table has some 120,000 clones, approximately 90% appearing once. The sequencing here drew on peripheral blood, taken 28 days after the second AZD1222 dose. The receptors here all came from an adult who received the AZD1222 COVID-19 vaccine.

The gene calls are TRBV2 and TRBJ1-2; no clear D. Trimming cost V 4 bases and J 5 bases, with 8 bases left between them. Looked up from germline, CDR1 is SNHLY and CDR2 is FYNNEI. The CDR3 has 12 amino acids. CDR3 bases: TGTGCCAGCAGTGTTTCCGAGTATGGCTACACCTTC. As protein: CASSVSEYGYTF.

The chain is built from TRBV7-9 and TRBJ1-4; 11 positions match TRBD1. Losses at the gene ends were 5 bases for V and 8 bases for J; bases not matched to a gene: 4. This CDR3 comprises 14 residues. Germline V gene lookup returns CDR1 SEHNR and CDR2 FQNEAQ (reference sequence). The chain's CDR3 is CASSPGQGDEKLFF. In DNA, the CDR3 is TGTGCCAGCAGCCCGGGACAGGGGGACGAAAAACTGTTTTTT.

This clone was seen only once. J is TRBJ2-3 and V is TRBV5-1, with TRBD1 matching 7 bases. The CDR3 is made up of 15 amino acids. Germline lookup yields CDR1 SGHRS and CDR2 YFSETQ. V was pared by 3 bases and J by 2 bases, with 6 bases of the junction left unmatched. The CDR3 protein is CASSSDRRDTDTQYF. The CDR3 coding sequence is TGCGCCAGCAGCTCGGACAGGAGAGACACAGATACGCAGTATTTT. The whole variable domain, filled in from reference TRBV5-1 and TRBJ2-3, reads KAGVTQTPRYLIKTRGQQVTLSCSPISGHRSVSWYQQTPGQGLQFLFEYFSETQRNKGNFPGRFSGRQFSNSRSEMNVSTLELGDSALYLCASSSDRRDTDTQYFGPGTRLTVL.

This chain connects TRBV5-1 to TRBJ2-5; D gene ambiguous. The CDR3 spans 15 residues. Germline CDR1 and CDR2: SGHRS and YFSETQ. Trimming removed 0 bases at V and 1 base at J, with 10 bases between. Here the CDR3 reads CASSLAPPGQETQYF. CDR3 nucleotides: TGCGCCAGCAGCTTGGCTCCCCCCGGCCAAGAGACCCAGTACTTC.

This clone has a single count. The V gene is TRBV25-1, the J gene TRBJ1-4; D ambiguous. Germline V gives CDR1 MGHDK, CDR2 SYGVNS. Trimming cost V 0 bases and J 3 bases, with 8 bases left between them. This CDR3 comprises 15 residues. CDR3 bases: TGTGCCAGCAGTGAATATACAGTACCTAATGAAAAACTGTTTTTT. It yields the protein CASSEYTVPNEKLFF.